Described below is a single TCR beta chain sequence and its context. Original analysis: Nucleated cell number was recorded as an estimate derived from reference gene primer amplification. Data came from immunoSEQ multiplex PCR; TCRdb stores just in-frame clones and leaves some out. The V and J calls and clone size come from that table; D and trimming were worked out from the DNA. Here the sample spans approximately 100,000 clones, about nine tenths being singletons. This sample was included in a study of blood T cell repertoires in COVID-19. For the study at large: Sites in the United States, Italy and Spain provided acute and convalescent COVID-19 samples. PBMCs, B-cell-depleted T cells, or T cells were the source of the cDNA or gDNA that made up the material.

The CDR3 spans 15 residues. Germline values: CDR1 MNHEY, CDR2 SMNVEV (reference sequence). With 2 bases removed from V and 10 bases from J, the gap between germline ends came to 15 bases. The V and J genes are TRBV27 and TRBJ1-6; D not certain. What was sequenced was peripheral blood. The TCR originated in an older man with acute or convalescent COVID-19. The CDR3: CASSLTGRVDSPLHF. The CDR3 DNA sequence: TGTGCCAGCAGTTTAACGGGAAGGGTAGACTCACCCCTCCACTTT.